Listed here are 19 T cell receptor beta chains from one sample, sequenced in a study of T cells in women clearing cervical HPV infection. The protocol was immunoSEQ multiplex PCR, while the TCRdb copy is restricted to in-frame clones and leaves out a portion. The table lists about 20,000 clones. The sample was blood buffy coat. Source of these receptors: a woman between 18 and 70 years old with a cervical HPV16 infection that either progressed to CIN3+ or cleared (not recorded which).

To note about this clone: The CDR3 goes on 3 residues after the read ends, and that part is filled in from the germline J gene. The rearrangement uses TRBV19 and TRBJ1-2; TRBD1 matches at 8 bases. Germline V gene sequence: CDR1 LNHDA, CDR2 SQIVND (reference sequence). The ends lost 4 bases at V and 5 bases at J; junction bases unmatched: 18. The CDR3 covers 18 residues. The CDR3 is CASSRYRAGGASVYGYTF. CDR3 DNA, as far as it was read: TGTGCCAGTAGTAGATATCGGGCAGGGGGCGCGTCGGTTTATGGC.

Comments on this clone: The read falls 3 residues short of the CDR3 end, and the missing part is taken from the germline J gene. The chain joins TRBV27 to TRBJ2-3; a possible D gene is TRBD1 (6 bases). The CDR3 covers 17 residues. Germline V gene data show CDR1 as MNHEY and CDR2 as SMNVEV (reference sequence). The V end was cut by 0 bases, the J end by 6 bases, with 19 bases between. Partial CDR3 DNA: TGTGCCAGCAGTTTATCGATAAACTTGAGGGGGTGGGATACG. It codes for CASSLSINLRGWDT. The CDR3 reads in full as CASSLSINLRGWDTQYF.

Concerning this clone itself: The read terminates 3 residues before the CDR3 end, so the remaining end is supplied by the germline J gene. V is TRBV4-1 and J is TRBJ1-2, with 9 bases identical to TRBD1. Losses at the gene ends were 1 base for V and 4 bases for J; bases not matched to a gene: 13. Germline V gene lookup returns CDR1 MGHRA and CDR2 YSYEKL. This CDR3 spans 18 amino acids. The part of the CDR3 DNA that was read is TGCGCCAGCAGCCAAGGTCTCCGGGACAGGGTGGGGAGCTATGGC. This translates into CASSQGLRDRVGSYG. The complete CDR3 reads CASSQGLRDRVGSYGYTF.

With respect to this clone: At one end, the junction sequence differs from germline, possibly due to a read error. The CDR3 goes on 3 residues after the read ends, and that part is filled in from the germline J gene. The chain recombines TRBV4-2 with TRBJ2-7; 10 nucleotides line up with TRBD2. From germline, CDR1 is LGHNA and CDR2 YNFKEQ. This CDR3 contains 16 residues. The sequenced part of the CDR3 DNA is TGCGCCAGCAGCCAAGATCCTAGCGGGGGTGGATACGAG. Its translation: CASSQDPSGGGYE. The complete CDR3 sequence is CASSQDPSGGGYEQYF.

Notes on this clone: The read ends 3 residues before the CDR3 terminus; that terminus is restored from the germline J gene. The chain joins TRBV7-3 to TRBJ1-5; tentatively, D is TRBD1 (6 bases). There are 17 residues in the CDR3. Germline-derived CDR1 and CDR2 are SGHTA and FQGTGA. V was shortened by 5 bases and J by 1 base, with 18 bases between the two germline ends. CDR3 bases read: TGTGCCAGCAGCGCCTGGTACCGGGGGGGCAGCAATCAGCCC. Translated: CASSAWYRGGSNQP. The full CDR3 protein reads CASSAWYRGGSNQPQHF.

Comment on this clone: The CDR3 end falls 3 residues outside the read, so it is completed with the germline J gene. The chain carries TRBV20-1 and TRBJ2-3, with 8 nucleotides matching TRBD2. The CDR3 has 18 residues. Germline-derived CDR1 and CDR2 are DFQATT and SNEGSKA (reference sequence). Trimming took 0 bases from V and 4 from J; bases not matched to a gene: 15. The DNA read from the CDR3 is TGCAGTGCTAGAGATGGGGGAGTAGCGGGGTTTTTTTCAGATACG. Protein: CSARDGGVAGFFSDT. In full, the CDR3 is CSARDGGVAGFFSDTQYF.

Regarding this clone: The read terminates 3 residues ahead of where the CDR3 ends, so the germline J gene completes it. The rearrangement joins TRBV7-8 to TRBJ2-2; 9 positions match TRBD2. CDR1 SGHVS and CDR2 FQNEAQ come from the germline V gene. CDR3 length: 18 amino acids. The CDR3 bases that were read are TGTGCCAGCAGCCCGGGACTAGCAATTAACGCTGGGGCCAACGTG. It codes for CASSPGLAINAGANV. The whole CDR3 sequence reads CASSPGLAINAGANVLFF.

About this clone itself: Read data end 3 residues before the CDR3 end; the end is taken from the germline J gene. The J gene is TRBJ2-1, the V gene TRBV28, with 9 bases identical to TRBD2. The CDR3 extends over 15 amino acids. Germline trimming cut 7 bases from V and 4 bases from J; bases unmatched to any gene: 8. Looked up from germline, CDR1 is MDHEN and CDR2 is SYDVKM. The sequenced CDR3 bases are TGTGCCAGCATCTCGAGACTAGCGGTTTACAATGAG. This gives the protein CASISRLAVYNE. The full CDR3 reads CASISRLAVYNEQFF.

Points on this clone: The read gets to within 3 residues of the CDR3 end, and the germline J gene fills in the rest. V and J are TRBV13 and TRBJ2-7; a possible D gene is TRBD1 (5 bases). The germline V and J ends were trimmed by 4 bases and 0 bases, with 10 bases remaining between them. In germline, CDR1 is PRHDT, CDR2 FYEKMQ (reference sequence). The CDR3 consists of 14 residues. The sequenced CDR3 bases are TGTGCCAGCAGCTCCGACAGTATCTCCTACGAG. This sequence encodes CASSSDSISYE. The complete CDR3 sequence is CASSSDSISYEQYF. Based on the CDR3 plus reference TRBV13 and TRBJ2-7, the full variable domain is AAGVIQSPRHLIKEKRETATLKCYPIPRHDTVYWYQQGPGQDPQFLISFYEKMQSDKGSIPDRFSAQQFSDYHSELNMSSLELGDSALYFCASSSDSISYEQYFGPGTRLTVT.

The DNA read from the CDR3 is TGTGCCAGCAGTGCCACCCAGGGGGCGGGCAATCAGCCC. Its translation is CASSATQGAGNQP. The entire CDR3 sequence reads CASSATQGAGNQPQHF. V and J are TRBV2 and TRBJ1-5, with TRBD1 matching 8 bases. The read gets to within 3 residues of the CDR3 end, and the germline J gene fills in the rest. The CDR3 totals 16 residues. The ends lost 4 bases at V and 2 bases at J; junction bases unmatched: 7. CDR1 and CDR2 from the germline V gene are SNHLY and FYNNEI. Full variable domain (missing parts from reference TRBV2 and TRBJ1-5): EPEVTQTPSHQVTQMGQEVILRCVPISNHLYFYWYRQILGQKVEFLVSFYNNEISEKSEIFDDQFSVERPDGSNFTLKIRSTKLEDSAMYFCASSATQGAGNQPQHFGDGTRLSIL.

As for this clone: From the germline J gene comes the end of the CDR3, since the read stops 3 residues before it. This rearrangement joins TRBV7-6 to TRBJ1-1; TRBD1 matches 8 bases. This CDR3 has 14 amino acids. Germline lookup yields CDR1 SGHVS and CDR2 FNYEAQ. With 5 bases clipped from V and 7 bases from J, the junction kept 9 bases outside the gene matches. CDR3 DNA, as far as it was read: TGTGCCAGCAGCACCCGGACAGGGTTAAGTGAA. The encoded protein is CASSTRTGLSE. From start to end, the CDR3 is CASSTRTGLSEAFF. Based on the CDR3 plus reference TRBV7-6 and TRBJ1-1, the full variable domain is GAGVSQSPRYKVTKRGQDVALRCDPISGHVSLYWYRQALGQGPEFLTYFNYEAQQDKSGLPNDRFSAERPEGSISTLTIQRTEQRDSAMYRCASSTRTGLSEAFFGQGTRLTVV.

In the case of this clone: From the germline J gene comes the end of the CDR3, since the read stops 3 residues before it. V gene TRBV5-1 combines with J gene TRBJ2-3, with TRBD2 matching over 8 bases. The V gene's germline CDR1 is SGHRS and CDR2 YFSETQ. The CDR3 consists of 13 residues. The sequenced part of the CDR3 DNA is TGCGCCAGCAGCTCCCGGGGGGGCCAGACG. Protein product: CASSSRGGQT. The entire CDR3 is CASSSRGGQTQYF.

For this clone: The DNA ends 3 residues before the CDR3 does, and the rest of the CDR3 is filled in from the germline J gene. The V gene is TRBV2, the J gene TRBJ1-5; D ambiguous. Trimming took off 7 bases at V and 6 bases at J, with 13 bases between the two ends. CDR1 SNHLY and CDR2 FYNNEI come from the germline V gene. The CDR3 has 13 amino acids. The CDR3 loop is CASIGRVGQPQHF. The sequenced CDR3 bases are TGTGCCAGCATCGGTCGCGTCGGTCAGCCC.

As for this clone: The CDR3 end is not reached by the read, which stops 3 residues before it; the germline J gene fills it in. This chain links TRBV6-4 with TRBJ2-3, with 7 nucleotides matching TRBD1. CDR1 and CDR2 from the germline V gene are MRHNA and SNTAGT. The CDR3 extends over 15 amino acids. V lost 0 bases and J lost 6; bases outside the gene matches: 6. The CDR3 bases that were read are TGTGCCAGCAGTGACTCCAACAGGGGATCTGATACG. As protein: CASSDSNRGSDT. In full, the CDR3 reads CASSDSNRGSDTQYF.

The sequenced part of the CDR3 DNA is TGTGCCAGCAGCTCGACTAGCGGGGTAGATACG. This translates into CASSSTSGVDT. The full CDR3 is CASSSTSGVDTQYF. The V gene is TRBV7-3, the J gene TRBJ2-3, with 11 bases that match TRBD2. The read ends 3 residues shy of where the CDR3 ends; the end is completed using the germline J gene. V gave up 4 bases and J gave up 5 bases; unmatched junction bases: 2. CDR1 and CDR2 (germline): SGHTA, FQGTGA. The length of the CDR3 is 14 residues.

Comment on this clone: The read ends 3 residues before the CDR3 terminus; that terminus is restored from the germline J gene. The genes are TRBV19 and TRBJ1-4, with 9 bases fitting TRBD1. J gave up 7 bases and V 5 bases, and 5 bases lay outside the gene matches. Germline V gene sequence: CDR1 LNHDA, CDR2 SQIVND (reference sequence). This CDR3 has 14 residues. Incomplete CDR3 DNA: TGTGCCAGTAGTTACAGGGGGCTCGGTGAAAAA. This sequence encodes CASSYRGLGEK. The entire CDR3 protein reads CASSYRGLGEKLFF.

For this clone: Read data end 3 residues before the CDR3 end; the end is taken from the germline J gene. This sequence joins TRBV30 and TRBJ2-5; weak D call: TRBD1 (6 bases). Trimming shortened V by 7 bases and J by 5 bases, and 20 bases separated the two germline ends. Germline V gene sequence: CDR1 GTSNPN, CDR2 SVGIG (reference sequence). This CDR3 has 14 amino acids. The CDR3 region is CASWDIGLRETQYF. The CDR3 bases that were read are TGTGCCTCCTGGGACATTGGATTAAGGGAGACC.

Comments on this clone: With the read ending 3 residues before the CDR3 end, the germline J gene is used to fill in that end. V and J are TRBV20-1 and TRBJ1-2; 7 nucleotides match TRBD1. CDR3 length equals 15 residues. V lost 3 bases, J lost 4 bases, and 11 bases stayed unmatched. Germline V gives CDR1 DFQATT, CDR2 SNEGSKA (reference sequence). The CDR3 bases that were read are TGCAGTGCTAGTAAGGGGGCTGTCGAGGGCTATGGC. It encodes CSASKGAVEGYG. The full CDR3 reads CSASKGAVEGYGYTF.

The CDR3 protein is CAWSIDRLGETQYF. The DNA read from the CDR3 is TGTGCCTGGAGTATAGACCGGTTAGGGGAGACC. The genes are TRBV30 and TRBJ2-5; unclear D gene. The read stops 3 residues short of the end of the CDR3; the missing end is completed from the germline J gene. Germline loops: CDR1 GTSNPN, CDR2 SVGIG (reference sequence). V shed 2 bases and J shed 5 bases, with 15 bases lying between them. The CDR3 is 14 residues long.